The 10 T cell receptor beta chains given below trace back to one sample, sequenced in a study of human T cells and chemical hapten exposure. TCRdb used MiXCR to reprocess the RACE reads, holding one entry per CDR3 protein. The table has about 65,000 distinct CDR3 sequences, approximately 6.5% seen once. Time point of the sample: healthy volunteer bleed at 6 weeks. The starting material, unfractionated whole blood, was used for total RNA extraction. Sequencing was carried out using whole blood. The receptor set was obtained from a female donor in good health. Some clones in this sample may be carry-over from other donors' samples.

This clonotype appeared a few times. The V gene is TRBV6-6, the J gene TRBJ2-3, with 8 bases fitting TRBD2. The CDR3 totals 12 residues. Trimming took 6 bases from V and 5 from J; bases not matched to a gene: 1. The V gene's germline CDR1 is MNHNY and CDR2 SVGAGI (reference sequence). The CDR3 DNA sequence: TGTGCCAGCAGAGCGGGAGTAGATACGCAGTATTTT. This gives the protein CASRAGVDTQYF.

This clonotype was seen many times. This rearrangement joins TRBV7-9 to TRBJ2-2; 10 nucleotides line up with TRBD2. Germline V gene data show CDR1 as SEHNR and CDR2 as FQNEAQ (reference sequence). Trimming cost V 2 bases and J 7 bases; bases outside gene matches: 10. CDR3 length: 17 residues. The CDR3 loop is CASSLPGSGRFGGELFF. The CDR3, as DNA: TGTGCCAGCAGCTTACCCGGTAGCGGGAGGTTCGGCGGGGAGCTGTTTTTT.

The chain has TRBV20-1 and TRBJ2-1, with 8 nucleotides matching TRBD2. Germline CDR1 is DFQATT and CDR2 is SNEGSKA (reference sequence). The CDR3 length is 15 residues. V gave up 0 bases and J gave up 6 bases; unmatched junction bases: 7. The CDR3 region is CSARDPAGDSNEQFF. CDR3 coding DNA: TGCAGTGCTAGAGATCCAGCGGGAGACTCCAATGAGCAGTTCTTC.

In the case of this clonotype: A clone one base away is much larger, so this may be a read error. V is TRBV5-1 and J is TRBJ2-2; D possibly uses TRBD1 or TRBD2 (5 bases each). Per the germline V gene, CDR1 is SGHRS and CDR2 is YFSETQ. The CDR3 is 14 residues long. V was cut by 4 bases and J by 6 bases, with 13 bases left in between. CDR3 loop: CASSPDMGAGELFF. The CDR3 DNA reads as TGCGCCAGCAGCCCCGACATGGGGGCCGGGGAGCTGTTTTTT.

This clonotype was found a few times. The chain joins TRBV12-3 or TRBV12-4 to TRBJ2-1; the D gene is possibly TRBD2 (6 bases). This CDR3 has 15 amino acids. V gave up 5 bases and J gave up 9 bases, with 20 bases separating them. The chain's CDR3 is CASSTLDKGRIEQFF. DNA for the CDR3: TGTGCCAGCAGTACCCTCGATAAGGGGAGGATTGAGCAGTTCTTC.

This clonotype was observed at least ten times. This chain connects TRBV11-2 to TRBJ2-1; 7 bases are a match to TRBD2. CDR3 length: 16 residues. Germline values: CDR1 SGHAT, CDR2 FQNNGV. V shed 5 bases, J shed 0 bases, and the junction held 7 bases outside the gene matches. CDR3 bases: TGTGCCAGCAGCGACGCCGGGACTAACTCCTACAATGAGCAGTTCTTC. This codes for CASSDAGTNSYNEQFF.

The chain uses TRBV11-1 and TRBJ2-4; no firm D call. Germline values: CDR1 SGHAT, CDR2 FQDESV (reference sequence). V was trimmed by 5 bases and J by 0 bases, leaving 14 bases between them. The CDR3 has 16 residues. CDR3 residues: CASSQSSTIAKNIQYF. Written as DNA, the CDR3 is TGTGCCAGCAGCCAGAGTTCCACCATAGCCAAAAACATTCAGTACTTC.

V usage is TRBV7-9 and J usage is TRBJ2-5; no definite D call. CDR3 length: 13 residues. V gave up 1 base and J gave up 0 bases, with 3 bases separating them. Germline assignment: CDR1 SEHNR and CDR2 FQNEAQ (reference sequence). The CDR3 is CASSLEDQETQYF. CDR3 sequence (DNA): TGTGCCAGCAGCTTAGAGGACCAAGAGACCCAGTACTTC.

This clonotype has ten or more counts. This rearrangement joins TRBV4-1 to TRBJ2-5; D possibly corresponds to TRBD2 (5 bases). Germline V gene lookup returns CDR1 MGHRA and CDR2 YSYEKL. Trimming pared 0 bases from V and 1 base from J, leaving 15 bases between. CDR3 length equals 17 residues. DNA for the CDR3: TGCGCCAGCAGCCAAGAAGGAGGCCAGCGCCTCCAAGAGACCCAGTACTTC. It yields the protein CASSQEGGQRLQETQYF.

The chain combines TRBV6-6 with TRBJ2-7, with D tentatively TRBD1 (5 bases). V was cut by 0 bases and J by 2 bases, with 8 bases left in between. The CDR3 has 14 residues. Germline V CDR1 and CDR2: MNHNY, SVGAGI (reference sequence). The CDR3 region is CASSYSSGTYEQYF. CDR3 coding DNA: TGTGCCAGCAGTTACTCTTCAGGGACCTACGAGCAGTACTTC.